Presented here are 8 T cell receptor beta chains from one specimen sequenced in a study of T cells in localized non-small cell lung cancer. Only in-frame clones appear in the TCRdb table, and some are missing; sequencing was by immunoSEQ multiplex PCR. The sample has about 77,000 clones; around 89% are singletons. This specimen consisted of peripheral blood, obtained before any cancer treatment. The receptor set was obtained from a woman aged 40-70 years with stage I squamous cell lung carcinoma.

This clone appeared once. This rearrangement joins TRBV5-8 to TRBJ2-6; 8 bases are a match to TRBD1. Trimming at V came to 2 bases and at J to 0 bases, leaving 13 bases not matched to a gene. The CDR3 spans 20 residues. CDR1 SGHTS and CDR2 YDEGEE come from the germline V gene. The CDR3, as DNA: TGTGCCAGCAGCTTTGGACCGGGACAGGCAGCCCTCTCTGGGGCCAACGTCCTGACTTTC. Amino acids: CASSFGPGQAALSGANVLTF.

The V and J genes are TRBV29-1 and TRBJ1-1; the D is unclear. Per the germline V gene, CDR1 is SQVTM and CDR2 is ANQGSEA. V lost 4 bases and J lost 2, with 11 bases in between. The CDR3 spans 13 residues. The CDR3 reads CSVGVRSNTEAFF. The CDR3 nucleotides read TGCAGCGTTGGAGTACGGAGTAACACTGAAGCTTTCTTT.

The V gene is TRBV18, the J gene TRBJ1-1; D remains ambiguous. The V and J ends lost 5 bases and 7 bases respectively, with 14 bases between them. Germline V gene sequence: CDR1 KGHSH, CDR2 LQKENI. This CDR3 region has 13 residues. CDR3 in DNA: TGTGCCAGCTCAACGTCCATCCCGGGTGAAGCTTTCTTT. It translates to CASSTSIPGEAFF.

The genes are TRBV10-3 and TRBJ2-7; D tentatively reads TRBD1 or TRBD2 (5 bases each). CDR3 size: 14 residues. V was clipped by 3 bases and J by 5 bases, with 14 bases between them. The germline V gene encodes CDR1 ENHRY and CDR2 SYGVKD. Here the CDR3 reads CAISEPGTMHEQYF. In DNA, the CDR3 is TGTGCCATCAGTGAACCCGGGACCATGCACGAGCAGTACTTC.

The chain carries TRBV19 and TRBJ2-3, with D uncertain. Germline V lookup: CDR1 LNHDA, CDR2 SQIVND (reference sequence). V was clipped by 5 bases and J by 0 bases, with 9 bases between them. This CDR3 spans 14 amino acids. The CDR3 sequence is CASSLRSSTDTQYF. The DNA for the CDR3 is TGTGCCAGTAGTTTGCGGAGTAGCACAGATACGCAGTATTTT. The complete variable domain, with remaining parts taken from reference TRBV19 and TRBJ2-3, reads DGGITQSPKYLFRKEGQNVTLSCEQNLNHDAMYWYRQDPGQGLRLIYYSQIVNDFQKGDIAEGYSVSREKKESFPLTVTSAQKNPTAFYLCASSLRSSTDTQYFGPGTRLTVL.

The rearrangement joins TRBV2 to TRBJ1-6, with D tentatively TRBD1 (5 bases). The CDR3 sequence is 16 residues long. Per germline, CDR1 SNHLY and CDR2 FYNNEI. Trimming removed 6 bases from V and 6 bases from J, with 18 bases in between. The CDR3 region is CASSVLPGRTNSPLHF. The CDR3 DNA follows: TGTGCCAGCAGCGTTCTGCCGGGACGGACTAATTCACCCCTCCACTTT.

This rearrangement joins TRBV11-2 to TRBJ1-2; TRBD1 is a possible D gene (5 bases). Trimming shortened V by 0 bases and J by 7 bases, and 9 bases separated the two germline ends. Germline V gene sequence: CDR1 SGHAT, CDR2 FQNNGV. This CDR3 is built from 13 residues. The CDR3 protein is CASSLDPGSGYTF. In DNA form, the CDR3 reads TGTGCCAGCAGCTTAGATCCAGGGAGTGGCTACACCTTC.

The CDR3 DNA follows: TGCGCCAGCAGTGAGTCGAAGGGGCCGGGACAGAGGTACTTC. As protein: CASSESKGPGQRYF. This chain uses TRBV10-1 with TRBJ2-7, with TRBD1 identical over 7 bases. There are 14 residues in the CDR3. J was trimmed by 12 bases and V by 0 bases; bases with no gene match: 11. Germline lookup yields CDR1 WNHNN and CDR2 SYGVQD (reference sequence).